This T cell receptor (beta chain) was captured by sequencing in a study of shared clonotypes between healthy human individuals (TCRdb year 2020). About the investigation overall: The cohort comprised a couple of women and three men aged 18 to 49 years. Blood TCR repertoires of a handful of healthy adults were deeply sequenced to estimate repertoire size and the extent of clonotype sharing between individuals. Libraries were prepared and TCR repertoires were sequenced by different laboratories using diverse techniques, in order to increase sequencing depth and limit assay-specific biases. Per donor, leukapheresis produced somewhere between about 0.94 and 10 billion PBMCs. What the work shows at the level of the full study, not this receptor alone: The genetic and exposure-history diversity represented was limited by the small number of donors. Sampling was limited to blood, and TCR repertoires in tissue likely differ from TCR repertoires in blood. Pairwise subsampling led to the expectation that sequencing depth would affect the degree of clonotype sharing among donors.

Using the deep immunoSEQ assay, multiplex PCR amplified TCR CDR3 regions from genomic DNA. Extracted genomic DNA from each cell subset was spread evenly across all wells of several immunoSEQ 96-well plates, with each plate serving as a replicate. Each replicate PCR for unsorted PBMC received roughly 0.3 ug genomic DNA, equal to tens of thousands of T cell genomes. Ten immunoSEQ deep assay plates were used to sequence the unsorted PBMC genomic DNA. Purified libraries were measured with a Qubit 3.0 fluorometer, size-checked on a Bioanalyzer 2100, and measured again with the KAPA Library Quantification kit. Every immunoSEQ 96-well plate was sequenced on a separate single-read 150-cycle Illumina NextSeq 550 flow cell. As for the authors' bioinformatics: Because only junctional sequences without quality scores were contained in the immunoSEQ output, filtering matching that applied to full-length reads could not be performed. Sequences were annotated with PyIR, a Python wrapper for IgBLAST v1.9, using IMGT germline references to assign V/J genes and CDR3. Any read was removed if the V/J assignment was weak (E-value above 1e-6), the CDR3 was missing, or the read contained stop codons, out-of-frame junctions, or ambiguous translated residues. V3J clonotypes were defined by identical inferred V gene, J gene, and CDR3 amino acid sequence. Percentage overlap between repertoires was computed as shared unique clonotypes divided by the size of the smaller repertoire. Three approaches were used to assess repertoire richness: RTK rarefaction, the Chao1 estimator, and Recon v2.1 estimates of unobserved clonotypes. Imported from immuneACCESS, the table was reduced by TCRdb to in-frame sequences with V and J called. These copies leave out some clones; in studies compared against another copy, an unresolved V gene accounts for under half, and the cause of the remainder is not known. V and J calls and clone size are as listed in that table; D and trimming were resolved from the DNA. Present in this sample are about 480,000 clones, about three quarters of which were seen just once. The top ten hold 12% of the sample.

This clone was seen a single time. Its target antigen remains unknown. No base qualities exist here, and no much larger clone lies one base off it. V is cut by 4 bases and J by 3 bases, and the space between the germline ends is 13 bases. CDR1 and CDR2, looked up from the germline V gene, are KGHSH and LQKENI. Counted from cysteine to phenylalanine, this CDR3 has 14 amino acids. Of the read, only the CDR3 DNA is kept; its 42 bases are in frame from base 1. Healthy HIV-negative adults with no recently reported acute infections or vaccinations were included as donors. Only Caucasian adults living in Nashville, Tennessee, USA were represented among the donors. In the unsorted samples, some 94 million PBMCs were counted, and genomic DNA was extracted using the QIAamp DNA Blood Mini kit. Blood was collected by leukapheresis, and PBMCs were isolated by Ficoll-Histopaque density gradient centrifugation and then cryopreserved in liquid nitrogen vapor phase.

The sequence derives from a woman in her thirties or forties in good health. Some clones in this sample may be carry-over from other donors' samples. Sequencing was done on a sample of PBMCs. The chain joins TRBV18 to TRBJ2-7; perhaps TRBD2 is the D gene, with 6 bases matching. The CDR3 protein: CASSRDSSVYEQYF. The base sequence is TGTGCCAGCTCACGGGACTCCTCAGTCTACGAGCAGTACTTC.